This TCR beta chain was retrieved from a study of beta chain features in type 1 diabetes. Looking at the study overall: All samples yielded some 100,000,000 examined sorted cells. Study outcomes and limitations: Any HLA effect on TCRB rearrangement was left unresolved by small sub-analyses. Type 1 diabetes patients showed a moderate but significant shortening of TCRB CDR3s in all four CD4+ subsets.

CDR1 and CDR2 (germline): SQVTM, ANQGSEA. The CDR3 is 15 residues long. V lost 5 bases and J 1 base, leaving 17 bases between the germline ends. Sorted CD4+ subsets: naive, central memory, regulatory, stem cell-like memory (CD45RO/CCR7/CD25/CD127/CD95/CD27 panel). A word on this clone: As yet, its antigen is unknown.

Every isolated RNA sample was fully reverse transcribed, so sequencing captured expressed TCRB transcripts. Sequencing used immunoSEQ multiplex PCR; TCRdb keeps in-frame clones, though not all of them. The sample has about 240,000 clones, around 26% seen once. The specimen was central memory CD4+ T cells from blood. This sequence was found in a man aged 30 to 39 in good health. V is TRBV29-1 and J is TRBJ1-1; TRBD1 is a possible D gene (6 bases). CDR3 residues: CSVLTLGQSNTEAFF. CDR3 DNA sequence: TGCAGCGTTCTAACCCTCGGACAGTCGAACACTGAAGCTTTCTTT.